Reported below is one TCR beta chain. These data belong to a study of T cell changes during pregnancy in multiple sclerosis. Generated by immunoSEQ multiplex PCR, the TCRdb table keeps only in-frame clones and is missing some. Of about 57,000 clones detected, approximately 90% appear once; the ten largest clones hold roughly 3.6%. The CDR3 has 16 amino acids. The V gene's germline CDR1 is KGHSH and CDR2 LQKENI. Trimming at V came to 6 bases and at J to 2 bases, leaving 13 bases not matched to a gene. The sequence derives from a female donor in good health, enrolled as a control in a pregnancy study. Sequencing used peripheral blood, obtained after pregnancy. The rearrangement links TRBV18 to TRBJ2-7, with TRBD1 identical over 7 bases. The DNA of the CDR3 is TGTGCCAGCTCCCTCGAACCTGACAGGGCTACCTACGAGCAGTACTTC. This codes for CASSLEPDRATYEQYF.